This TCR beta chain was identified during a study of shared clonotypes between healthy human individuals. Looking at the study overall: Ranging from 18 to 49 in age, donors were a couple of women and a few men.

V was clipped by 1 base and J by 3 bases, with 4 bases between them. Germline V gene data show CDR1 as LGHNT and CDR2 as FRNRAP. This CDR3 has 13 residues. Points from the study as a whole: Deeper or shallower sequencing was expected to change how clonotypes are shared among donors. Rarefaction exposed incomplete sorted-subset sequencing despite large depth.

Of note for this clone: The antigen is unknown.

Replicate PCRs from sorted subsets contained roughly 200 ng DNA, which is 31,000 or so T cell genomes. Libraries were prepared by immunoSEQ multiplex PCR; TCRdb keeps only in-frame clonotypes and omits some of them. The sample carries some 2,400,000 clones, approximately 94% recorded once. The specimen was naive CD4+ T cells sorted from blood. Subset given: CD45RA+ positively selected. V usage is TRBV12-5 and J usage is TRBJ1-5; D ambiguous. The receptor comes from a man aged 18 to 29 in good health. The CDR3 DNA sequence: TGTGCTAGTGGTTTGGAACTCAATCAGCCCCAGCATTTT. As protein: CASGLELNQPQHF. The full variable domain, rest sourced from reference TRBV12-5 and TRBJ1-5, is DARVTQTPRHKVTEMGQEVTMRCQPILGHNTVFWYRQTMMQGLELLAYFRNRAPLDDSGMPKDRFSAEMPDATLATLKIQPSEPRDSAVYFCASGLELNQPQHFGDGTRLSIL.